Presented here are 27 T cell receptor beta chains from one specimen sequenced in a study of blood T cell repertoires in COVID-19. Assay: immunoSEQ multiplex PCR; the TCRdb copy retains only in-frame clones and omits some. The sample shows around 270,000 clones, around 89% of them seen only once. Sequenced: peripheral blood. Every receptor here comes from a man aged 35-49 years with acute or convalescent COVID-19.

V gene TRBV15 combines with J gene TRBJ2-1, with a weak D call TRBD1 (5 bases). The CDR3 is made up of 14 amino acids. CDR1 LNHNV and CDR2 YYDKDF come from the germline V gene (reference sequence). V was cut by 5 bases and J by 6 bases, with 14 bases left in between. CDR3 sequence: CATSLQALLNEQFF. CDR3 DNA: TGTGCCACCAGCCTACAGGCGCTACTCAATGAGCAGTTCTTC.

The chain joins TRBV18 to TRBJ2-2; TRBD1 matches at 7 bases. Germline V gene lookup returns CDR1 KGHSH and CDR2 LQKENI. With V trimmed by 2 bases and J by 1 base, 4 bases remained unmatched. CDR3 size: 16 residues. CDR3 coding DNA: TGTGCCAGCTCACCAAACAGGGGCAGGAACACCGGGGAGCTGTTTTTT. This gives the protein CASSPNRGRNTGELFF.

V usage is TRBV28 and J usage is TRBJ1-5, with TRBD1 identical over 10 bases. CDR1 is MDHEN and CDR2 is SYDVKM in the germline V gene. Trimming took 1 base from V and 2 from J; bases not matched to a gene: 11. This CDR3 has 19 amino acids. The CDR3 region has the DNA TGTGCCAGCAGTTTATCGGACAGGGGGTATGAAATTGGCAATCAGCCCCAGCATTTT. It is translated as CASSLSDRGYEIGNQPQHF.

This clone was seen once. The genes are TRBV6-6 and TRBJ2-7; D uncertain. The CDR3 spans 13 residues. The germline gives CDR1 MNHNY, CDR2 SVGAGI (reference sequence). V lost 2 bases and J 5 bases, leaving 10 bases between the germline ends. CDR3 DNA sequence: TGTGCCAGCAGTTACATTTCAGAGGACGAGCAGTACTTC. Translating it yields CASSYISEDEQYF.

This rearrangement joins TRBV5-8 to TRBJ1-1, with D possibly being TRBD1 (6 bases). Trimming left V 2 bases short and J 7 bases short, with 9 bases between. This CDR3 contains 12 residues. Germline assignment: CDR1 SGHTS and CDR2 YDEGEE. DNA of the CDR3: TGTGCCAGCAGCTTAGGACAGCTTGAAGCTTTCTTT. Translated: CASSLGQLEAFF.

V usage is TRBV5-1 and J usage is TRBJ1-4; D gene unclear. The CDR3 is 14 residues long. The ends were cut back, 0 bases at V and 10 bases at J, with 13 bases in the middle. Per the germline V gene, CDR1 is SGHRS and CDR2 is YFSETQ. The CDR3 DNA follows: TGCGCCAGCAGCTTGGGCATCGGGGTCGGAAAACTGTTTTTT. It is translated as CASSLGIGVGKLFF.

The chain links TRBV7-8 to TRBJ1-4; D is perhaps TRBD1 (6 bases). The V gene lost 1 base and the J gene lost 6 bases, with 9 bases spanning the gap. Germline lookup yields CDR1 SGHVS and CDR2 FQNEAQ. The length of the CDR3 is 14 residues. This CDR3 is CASSLDPGDEKLFF. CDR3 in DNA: TGTGCCAGCAGCTTAGATCCAGGGGATGAAAAACTGTTTTTT. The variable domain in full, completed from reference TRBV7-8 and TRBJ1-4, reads GAGVSQSPRYKVAKRGQDVALRCDPISGHVSLFWYQQALGQGPEFLTYFQNEAQLDKSGLPSDRFFAERPEGSVSTLKIQRTQQEDSAVYLCASSLDPGDEKLFFGSGTQLSVL.

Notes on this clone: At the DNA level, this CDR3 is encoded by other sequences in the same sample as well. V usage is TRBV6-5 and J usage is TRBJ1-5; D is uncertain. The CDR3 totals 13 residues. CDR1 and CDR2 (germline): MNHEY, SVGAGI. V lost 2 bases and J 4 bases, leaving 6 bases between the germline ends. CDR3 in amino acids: CASSYELNQPQHF. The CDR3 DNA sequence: TGTGCCAGCAGTTACGAGCTAAATCAGCCCCAGCATTTT.

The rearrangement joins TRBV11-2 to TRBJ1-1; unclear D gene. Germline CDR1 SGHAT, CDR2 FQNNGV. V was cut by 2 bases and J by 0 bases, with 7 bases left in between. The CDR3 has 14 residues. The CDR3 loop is CASSLNKMNTEAFF. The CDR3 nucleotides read TGTGCCAGCAGCTTAAACAAGATGAACACTGAAGCTTTCTTT.

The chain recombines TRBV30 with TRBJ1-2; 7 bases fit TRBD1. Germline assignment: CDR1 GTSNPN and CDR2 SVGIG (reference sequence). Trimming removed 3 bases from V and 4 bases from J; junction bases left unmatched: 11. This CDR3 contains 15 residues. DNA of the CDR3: TGTGCCTGGAGGTCTACGCAGGGGACAGTCTATGGCTACACCTTC. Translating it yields CAWRSTQGTVYGYTF.

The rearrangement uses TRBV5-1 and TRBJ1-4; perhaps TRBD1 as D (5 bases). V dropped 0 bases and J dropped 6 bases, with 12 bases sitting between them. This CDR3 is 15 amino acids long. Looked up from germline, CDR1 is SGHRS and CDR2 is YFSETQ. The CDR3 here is CASSLGRQTDEKLFF. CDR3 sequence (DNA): TGCGCCAGCAGCTTGGGGCGGCAGACAGATGAAAAACTGTTTTTT.

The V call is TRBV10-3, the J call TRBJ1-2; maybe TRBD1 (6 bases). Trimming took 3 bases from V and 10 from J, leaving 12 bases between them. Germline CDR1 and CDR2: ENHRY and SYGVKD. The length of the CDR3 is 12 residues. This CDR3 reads CAISDSAGAYTF. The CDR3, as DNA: TGTGCCATCAGTGACTCGGCGGGGGCCTACACCTTC.

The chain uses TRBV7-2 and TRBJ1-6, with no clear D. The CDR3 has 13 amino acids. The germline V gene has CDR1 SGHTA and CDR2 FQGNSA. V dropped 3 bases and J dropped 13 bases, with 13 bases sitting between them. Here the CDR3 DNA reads TGTGCCAGCAGCTTGGCGCGAGGGAACCCCCTCCACTTT. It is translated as CASSLARGNPLHF.

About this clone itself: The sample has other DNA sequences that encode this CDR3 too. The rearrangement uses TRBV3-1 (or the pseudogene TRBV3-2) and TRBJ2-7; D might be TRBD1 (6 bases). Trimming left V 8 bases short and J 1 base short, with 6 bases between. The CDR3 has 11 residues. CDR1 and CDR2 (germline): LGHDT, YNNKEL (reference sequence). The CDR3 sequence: CASGQSYEQYF. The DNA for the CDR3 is TGTGCCAGCGGACAGTCCTACGAGCAGTACTTC.

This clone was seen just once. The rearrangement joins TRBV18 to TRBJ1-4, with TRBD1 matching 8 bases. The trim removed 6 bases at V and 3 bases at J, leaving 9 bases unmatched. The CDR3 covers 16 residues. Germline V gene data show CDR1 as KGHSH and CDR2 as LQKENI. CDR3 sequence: CASSQRDRGANEKLFF. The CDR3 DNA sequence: TGTGCCAGCTCCCAACGCGACAGGGGCGCTAATGAAAAACTGTTTTTT.

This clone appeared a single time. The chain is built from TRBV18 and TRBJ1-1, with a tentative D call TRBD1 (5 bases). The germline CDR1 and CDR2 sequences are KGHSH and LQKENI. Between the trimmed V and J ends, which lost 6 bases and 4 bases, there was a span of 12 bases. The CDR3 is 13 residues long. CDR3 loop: CASSGGSSTEAFF. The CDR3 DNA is TGTGCCAGCTCGGGGGGGTCGAGCACTGAAGCTTTCTTT.

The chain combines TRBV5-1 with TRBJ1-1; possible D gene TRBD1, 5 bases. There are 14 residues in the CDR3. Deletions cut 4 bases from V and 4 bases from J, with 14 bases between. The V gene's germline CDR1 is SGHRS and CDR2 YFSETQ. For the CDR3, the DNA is TGCGCCAGCAGCCTAGGCTCCGGGGGCACTGAAGCTTTCTTT. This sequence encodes CASSLGSGGTEAFF.

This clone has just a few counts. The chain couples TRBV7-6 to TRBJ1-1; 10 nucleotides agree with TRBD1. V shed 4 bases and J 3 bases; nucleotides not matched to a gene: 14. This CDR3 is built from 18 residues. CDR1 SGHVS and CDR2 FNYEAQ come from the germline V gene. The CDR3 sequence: CASSCRLDRGRVHTEAFF. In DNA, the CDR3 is TGTGCCAGCAGCTGTAGACTTGACAGGGGGCGAGTTCACACTGAAGCTTTCTTT.

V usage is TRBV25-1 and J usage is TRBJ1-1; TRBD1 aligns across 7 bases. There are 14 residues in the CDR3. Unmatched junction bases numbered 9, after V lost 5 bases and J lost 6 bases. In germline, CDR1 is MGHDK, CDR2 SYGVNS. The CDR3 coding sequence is TGTGCCAGCAGTAGACCCGGGACAGCGGCTGAAGCTTTCTTT. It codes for CASSRPGTAAEAFF.

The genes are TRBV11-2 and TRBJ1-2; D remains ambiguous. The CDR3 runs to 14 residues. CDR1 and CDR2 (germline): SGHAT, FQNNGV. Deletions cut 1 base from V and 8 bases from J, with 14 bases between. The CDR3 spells CASSLVAVVTGYTF. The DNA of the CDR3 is TGTGCCAGCAGCTTAGTTGCAGTTGTAACCGGCTACACCTTC.

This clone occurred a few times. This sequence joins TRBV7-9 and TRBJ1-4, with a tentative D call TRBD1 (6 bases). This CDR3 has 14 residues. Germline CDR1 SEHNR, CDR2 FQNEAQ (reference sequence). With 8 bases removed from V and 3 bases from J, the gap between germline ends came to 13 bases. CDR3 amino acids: CASRRGSANEKLFF. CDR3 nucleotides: TGTGCCAGCCGCAGGGGTTCGGCTAATGAAAAACTGTTTTTT.

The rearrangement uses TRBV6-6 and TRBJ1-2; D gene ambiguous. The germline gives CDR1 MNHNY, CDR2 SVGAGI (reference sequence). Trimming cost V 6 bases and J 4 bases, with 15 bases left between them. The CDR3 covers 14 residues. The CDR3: CASSSTLVPYGYTF. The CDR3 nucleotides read TGTGCCAGCAGCTCTACTCTAGTCCCCTATGGCTACACCTTC.

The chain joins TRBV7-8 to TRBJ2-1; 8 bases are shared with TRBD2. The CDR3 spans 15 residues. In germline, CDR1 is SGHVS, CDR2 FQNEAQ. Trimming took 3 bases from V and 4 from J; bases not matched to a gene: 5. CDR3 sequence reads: CASSLAGGTYNEQFF. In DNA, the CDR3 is TGTGCCAGCAGCTTGGCGGGGGGAACGTACAATGAGCAGTTCTTC.

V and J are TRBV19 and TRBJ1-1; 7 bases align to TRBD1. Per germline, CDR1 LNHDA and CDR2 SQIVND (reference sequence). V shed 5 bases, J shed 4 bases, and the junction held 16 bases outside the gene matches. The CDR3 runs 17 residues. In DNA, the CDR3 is TGTGCCAGTAGTCCTCCAGGGGGTCGGCTTGGCAGCACTGAAGCTTTCTTT. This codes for CASSPPGGRLGSTEAFF.

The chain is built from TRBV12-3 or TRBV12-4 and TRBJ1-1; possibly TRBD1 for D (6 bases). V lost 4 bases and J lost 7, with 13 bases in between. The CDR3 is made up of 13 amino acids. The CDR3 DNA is TGTGCCAGCAGTTGGGAGGGGGTGGTTGAAGCTTTCTTT. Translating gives CASSWEGVVEAFF.

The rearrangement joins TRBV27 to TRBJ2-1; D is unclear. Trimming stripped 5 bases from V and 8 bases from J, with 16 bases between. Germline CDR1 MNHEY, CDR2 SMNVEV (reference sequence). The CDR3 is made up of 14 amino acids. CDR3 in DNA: TGTGCCAGCAGTCCAGCATTGGAGCGCCATGAGCAGTTCTTC. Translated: CASSPALERHEQFF.

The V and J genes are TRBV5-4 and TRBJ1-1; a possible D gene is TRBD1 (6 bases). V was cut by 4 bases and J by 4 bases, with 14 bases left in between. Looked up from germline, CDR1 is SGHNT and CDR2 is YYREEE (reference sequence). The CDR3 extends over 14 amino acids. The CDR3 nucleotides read TGTGCCAGCAGCGAGGGGGTAGGGGGCACTGAAGCTTTCTTT. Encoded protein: CASSEGVGGTEAFF.